This TCR beta chain was sequenced for a study of blood T cell repertoires in COVID-19. On the study more broadly: The samples span acute and convalescent COVID-19 from the United States, Italy and Spain. Sources were T cells, B-cell-depleted T cells, or PBMCs; the material itself was cDNA or gDNA.

In the authors' methods: Reference gene primer amplification gave nucleated cell count estimates. Sequenced by immunoSEQ multiplex PCR; TCRdb stores in-frame clones only, minus some. The DNA was the basis for D and trimming; V, J and clone size are from that table. The data show fewer than 75,000 clones, about 82% seen once. The CDR3 runs 14 residues. Germline CDR1 is GTSNPN and CDR2 is SVGIG (reference sequence). V was cut by 6 bases and J by 7 bases, with 16 bases left in between. The chain carries TRBV30 and TRBJ1-6; D is unclear. The TCR originated in a human donor in a cohort sampled during active COVID-19. The sample taken for sequencing was peripheral blood. CDR3 in amino acids: CACRRAGSNSPLHF. CDR3 sequence (DNA): TGTGCCTGTCGGCGAGCGGGTTCCAATTCACCCCTCCACTTT.